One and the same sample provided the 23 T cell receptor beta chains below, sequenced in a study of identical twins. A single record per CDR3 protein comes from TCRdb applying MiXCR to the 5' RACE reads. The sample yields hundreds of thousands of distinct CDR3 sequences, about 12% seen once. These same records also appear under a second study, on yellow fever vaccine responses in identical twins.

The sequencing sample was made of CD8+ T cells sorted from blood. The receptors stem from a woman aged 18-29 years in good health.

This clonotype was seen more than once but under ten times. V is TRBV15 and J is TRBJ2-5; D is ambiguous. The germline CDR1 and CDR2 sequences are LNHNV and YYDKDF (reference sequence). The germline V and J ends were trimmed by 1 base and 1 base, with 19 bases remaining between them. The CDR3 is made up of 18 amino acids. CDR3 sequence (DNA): TGTGCCACCAGCAGAGGGGGTTGGGCGGAGATCTTCCAAGAGACCCAGTACTTC. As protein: CATSRGGWAEIFQETQYF.

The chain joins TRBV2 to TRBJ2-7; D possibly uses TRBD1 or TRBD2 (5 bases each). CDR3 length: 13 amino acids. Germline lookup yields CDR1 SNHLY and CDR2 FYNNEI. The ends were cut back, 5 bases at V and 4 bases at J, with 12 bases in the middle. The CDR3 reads CASSRGPAYEQYV. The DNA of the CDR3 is TGTGCCAGCAGTCGGGGACCGGCTTACGAGCAGTACGTC.

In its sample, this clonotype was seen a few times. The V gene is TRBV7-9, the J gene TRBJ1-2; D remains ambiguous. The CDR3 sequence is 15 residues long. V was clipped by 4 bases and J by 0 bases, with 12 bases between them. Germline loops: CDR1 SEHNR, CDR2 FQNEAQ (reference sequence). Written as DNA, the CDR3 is TGTGCCAGCAGCTCTCCACAGTATACTAACTATGGCTACACCTTC. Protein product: CASSSPQYTNYGYTF.

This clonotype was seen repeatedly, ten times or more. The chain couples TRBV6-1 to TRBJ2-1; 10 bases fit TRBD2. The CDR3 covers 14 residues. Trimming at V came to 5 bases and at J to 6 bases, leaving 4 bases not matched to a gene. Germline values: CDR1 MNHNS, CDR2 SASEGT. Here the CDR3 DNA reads TGTGCCAGCAGTCTAGCGGGAGTCAGCAATGAGCAGTTCTTC. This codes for CASSLAGVSNEQFF.

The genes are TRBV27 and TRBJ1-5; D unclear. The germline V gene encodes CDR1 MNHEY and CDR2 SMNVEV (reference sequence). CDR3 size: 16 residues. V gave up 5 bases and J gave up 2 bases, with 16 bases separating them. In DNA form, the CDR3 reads TGTGCCAGCAGTCGCAAGGCCGATGGCGGCAATCAGCCCCAGCATTTT. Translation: CASSRKADGGNQPQHF.

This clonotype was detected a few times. DNA of the CDR3: TGTGCCAGCAGTCTAGCGGAGAGCTCCTACAATGAGCAGTTCTTC. Translation gives CASSLAESSYNEQFF. The rearrangement uses TRBV6-1 and TRBJ2-1, with 7 positions matching TRBD2. Germline loops: CDR1 MNHNS, CDR2 SASEGT. V dropped 5 bases and J dropped 0; count of bases not matched to a gene: 4. The CDR3 is made up of 15 amino acids.

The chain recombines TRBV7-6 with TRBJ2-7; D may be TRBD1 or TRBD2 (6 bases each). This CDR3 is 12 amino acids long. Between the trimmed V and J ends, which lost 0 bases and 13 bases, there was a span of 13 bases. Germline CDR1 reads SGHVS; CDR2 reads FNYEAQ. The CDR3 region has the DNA TGTGCCAGCAGCTTAGCGGGGGGACAAAACTACTTC. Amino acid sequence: CASSLAGGQNYF.

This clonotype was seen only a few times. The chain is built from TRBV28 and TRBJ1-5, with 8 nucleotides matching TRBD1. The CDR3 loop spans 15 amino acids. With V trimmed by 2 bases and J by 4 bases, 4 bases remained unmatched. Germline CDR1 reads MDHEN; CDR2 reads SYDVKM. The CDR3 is CASSLTGGPNQPQHF. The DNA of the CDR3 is TGTGCCAGCAGTTTAACAGGGGGACCTAATCAGCCCCAGCATTTT.

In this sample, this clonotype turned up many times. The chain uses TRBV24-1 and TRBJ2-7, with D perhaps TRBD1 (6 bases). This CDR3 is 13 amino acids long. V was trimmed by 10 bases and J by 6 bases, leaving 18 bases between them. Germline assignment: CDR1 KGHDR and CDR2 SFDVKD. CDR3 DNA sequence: TGTGCCACAGATACAGGGTACTCCCTCGAGCAGTACGTC. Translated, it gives CATDTGYSLEQYV.

The CDR3 region has the DNA TGCAGTGCTAGGCCGATCTACTACAACGAGCAGTACTTC. Translated, it gives CSARPIYYNEQYF. The chain carries TRBV20-1 and TRBJ2-7; D gene ambiguous. CDR1 and CDR2 from the germline V gene are DFQATT and SNEGSKA (reference sequence). V shed 3 bases and J shed 5 bases, with 14 bases lying between them. This CDR3 comprises 13 residues.

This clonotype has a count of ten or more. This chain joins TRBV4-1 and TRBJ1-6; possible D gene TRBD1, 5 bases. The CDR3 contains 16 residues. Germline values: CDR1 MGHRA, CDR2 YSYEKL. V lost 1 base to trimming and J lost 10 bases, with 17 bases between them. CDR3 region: CASSQGLKGPLSPLHF. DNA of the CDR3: TGCGCCAGCAGCCAAGGGCTGAAGGGGCCTTTGTCACCCCTCCACTTT.

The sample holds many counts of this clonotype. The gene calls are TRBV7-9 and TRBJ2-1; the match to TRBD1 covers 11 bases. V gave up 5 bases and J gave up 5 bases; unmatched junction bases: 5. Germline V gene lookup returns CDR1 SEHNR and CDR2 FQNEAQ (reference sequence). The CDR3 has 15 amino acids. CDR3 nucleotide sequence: TGTGCCAGCAGCCATGGACAGGGGGCGGACAATGAGCAGTTCTTC. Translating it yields CASSHGQGADNEQFF.

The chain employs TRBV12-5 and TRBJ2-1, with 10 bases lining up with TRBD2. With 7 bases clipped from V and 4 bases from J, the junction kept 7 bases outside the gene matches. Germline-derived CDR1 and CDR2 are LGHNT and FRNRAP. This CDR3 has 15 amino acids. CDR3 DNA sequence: TGTGCTAGTGTCGGAACTAGCGGGAAATACAATGAGCAGTTCTTC. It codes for CASVGTSGKYNEQFF.

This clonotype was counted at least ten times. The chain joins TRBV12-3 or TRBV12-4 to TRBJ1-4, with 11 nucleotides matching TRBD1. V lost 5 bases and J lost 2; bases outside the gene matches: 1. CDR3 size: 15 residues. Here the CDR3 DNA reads TGTGCCAGCAGTAGGACAGGGGGCACTAATGAAAAACTGTTTTTT. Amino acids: CASSRTGGTNEKLFF.

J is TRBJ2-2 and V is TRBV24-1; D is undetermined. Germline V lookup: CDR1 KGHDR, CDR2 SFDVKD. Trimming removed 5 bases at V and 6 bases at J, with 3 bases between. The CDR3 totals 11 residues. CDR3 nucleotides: TGTGCCACCAGTGGGGCCGGGGAGCTGTTTTTT. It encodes CATSGAGELFF.

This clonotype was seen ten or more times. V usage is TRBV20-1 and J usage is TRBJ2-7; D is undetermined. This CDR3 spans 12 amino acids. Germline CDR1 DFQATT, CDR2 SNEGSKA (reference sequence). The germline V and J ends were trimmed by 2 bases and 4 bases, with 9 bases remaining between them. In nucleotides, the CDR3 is TGCAGTGCTAGACGGGCAGAATACGAGCAGTACTTC. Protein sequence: CSARRAEYEQYF.

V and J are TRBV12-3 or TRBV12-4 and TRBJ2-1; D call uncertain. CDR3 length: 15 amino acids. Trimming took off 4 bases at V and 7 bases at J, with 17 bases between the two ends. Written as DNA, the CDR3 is TGTGCCAGCAGTTCAGATAGCCTCCCCCGTAATGAGCAGTTCTTC. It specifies CASSSDSLPRNEQFF.

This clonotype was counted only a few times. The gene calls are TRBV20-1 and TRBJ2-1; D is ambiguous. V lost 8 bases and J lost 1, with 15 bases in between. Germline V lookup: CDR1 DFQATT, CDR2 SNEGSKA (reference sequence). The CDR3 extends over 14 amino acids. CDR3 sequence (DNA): TGCAGTACGAGGACGGAATGGTCCTACAATGAGCAGTTCTTC. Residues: CSTRTEWSYNEQFF.

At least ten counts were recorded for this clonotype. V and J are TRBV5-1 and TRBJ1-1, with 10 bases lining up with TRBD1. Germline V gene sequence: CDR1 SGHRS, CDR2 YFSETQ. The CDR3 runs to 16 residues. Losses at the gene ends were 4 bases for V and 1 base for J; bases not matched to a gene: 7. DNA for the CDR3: TGCGCCAGCAGCCCCGGACAGGGGGGGCCGAACACTGAAGCTTTCTTT. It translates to CASSPGQGGPNTEAFF. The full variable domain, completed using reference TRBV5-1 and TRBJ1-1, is KAGVTQTPRYLIKTRGQQVTLSCSPISGHRSVSWYQQTPGQGLQFLFEYFSETQRNKGNFPGRFSGRQFSNSRSEMNVSTLELGDSALYLCASSPGQGGPNTEAFFGQGTRLTVV.

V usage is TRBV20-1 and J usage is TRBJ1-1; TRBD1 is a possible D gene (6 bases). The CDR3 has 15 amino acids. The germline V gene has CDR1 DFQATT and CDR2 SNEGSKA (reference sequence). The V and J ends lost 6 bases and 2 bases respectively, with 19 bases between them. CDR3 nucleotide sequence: TGCAGTGCCGAAGCTTCCGGACAGCGAAACACTGAAGCTTTCTTT. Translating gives CSAEASGQRNTEAFF.

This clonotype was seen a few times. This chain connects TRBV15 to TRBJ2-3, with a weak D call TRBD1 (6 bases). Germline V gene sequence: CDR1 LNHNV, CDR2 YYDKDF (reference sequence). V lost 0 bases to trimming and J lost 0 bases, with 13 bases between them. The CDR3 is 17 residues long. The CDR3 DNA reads TGTGCCACCAGCAGAGATACAGGGCAGGGAAGCACAGATACGCAGTATTTT. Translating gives CATSRDTGQGSTDTQYF. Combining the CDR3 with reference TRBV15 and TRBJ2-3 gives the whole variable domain DAMVIQNPRYQVTQFGKPVTLSCSQTLNHNVMYWYQQKSSQAPKLLFHYYDKDFNNEADTPDNFQSRRPNTSFCFLDIRSPGLGDTAMYLCATSRDTGQGSTDTQYFGPGTRLTVL.

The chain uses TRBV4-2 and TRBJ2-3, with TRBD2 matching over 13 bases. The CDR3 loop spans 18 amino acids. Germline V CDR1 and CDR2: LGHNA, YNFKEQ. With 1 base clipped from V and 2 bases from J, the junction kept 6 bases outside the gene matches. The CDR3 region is CASSQAMGLAGITDTQYF. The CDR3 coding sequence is TGTGCCAGCAGCCAAGCAATGGGACTAGCGGGGATCACAGATACGCAGTATTTT.

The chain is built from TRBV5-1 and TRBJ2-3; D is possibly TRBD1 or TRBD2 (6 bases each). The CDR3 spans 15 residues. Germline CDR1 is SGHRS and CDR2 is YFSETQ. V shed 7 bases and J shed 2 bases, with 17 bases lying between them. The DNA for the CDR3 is TGCGCCAGCCACCGGGGGCGGCATTACACAGATACGCAGTATTTT. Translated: CASHRGRHYTDTQYF.